Sequencing of this TCR beta chain was carried out in a study of blood T cell repertoires in COVID-19. Study overall: Sites across the United States, Italy and Spain contributed samples from acute and convalescent COVID-19. The analysed material was cDNA or gDNA that came from T cells, B-cell-depleted T cells, or PBMCs.

CDR1 is SGHKS and CDR2 is YYEKEE in the germline V gene (reference sequence). This CDR3 contains 15 residues. Trimming took 0 bases from V and 4 from J, leaving 11 bases between them. Method: immunoSEQ multiplex PCR; TCRdb's copy keeps in-frame clones and lacks some. The table lists 180,000 or so clones, about 83% of them singletons, with over 3.5% in the top ten. The sequencing input was peripheral blood. The rearrangement uses TRBV5-5 and TRBJ2-1; a possible D gene is TRBD1 (5 bases). This sequence was found in a man in his late teens or twenties with active or convalescent COVID-19. This CDR3 is CASSLGDSPYNEQFF. DNA for the CDR3: TGTGCCAGCAGCTTGGGAGACAGCCCTTACAATGAGCAGTTCTTC. Looking up the rest from reference TRBV5-5 and TRBJ2-1 gives the full variable domain: DAGVTQSPTHLIKTRGQQVTLRCSPISGHKSVSWYQQVLGQGPQFIFQYYEKEERGRGNFPDRFSARQFPNYSSELNVNALLLGDSALYLCASSLGDSPYNEQFFGPGTRLTVL.